This T cell receptor (beta chain) derives from a study of shared clonotypes between healthy human individuals. Remarks on this clone: Its antigen is currently unknown.

General study points: Donors were few, which limited the genetic and exposure-history diversity represented. How much donors shared clonotypes was expected to be affected by sequencing depth.

With V trimmed by 6 bases and J by 4 bases, 6 bases remained unmatched. This CDR3 contains 14 residues. Looked up from germline, CDR1 is MNHEY and CDR2 is SMNVEV (reference sequence). At the deep level, the assay was run. Profiling relied on immunoSEQ multiplex PCR, and the TCRdb table lists in-frame clones only, not all of them. Here the sample spans around 300,000 clones, roughly 91% being singletons. Sequencing was performed on memory CD8+ T cells sorted from blood. Specified subset: CD45RO+ cells pooled with CCR7-negative TemRA cells. The J gene is TRBJ1-1, the V gene TRBV27, with TRBD1 matching 9 bases. This clonotype was sampled from a man aged 18 to 35 in good health. The CDR3 sequence is CASRIQGALTEAFF. The CDR3, as DNA: TGTGCCAGCAGGATACAGGGGGCGCTCACTGAAGCTTTCTTT.